Listed here are 9 T cell receptor beta chains from one sample, sequenced in a study of blood T cell repertoires in COVID-19. The protocol was immunoSEQ multiplex PCR, while the TCRdb copy is restricted to in-frame clones and leaves out a portion. The sample consists of about 50,000 clones, 84% of them appearing once. Sequencing was carried out using peripheral blood. The receptors were gathered from a man in his fifties or sixties with acute or convalescent COVID-19.

The rearrangement links TRBV29-1 to TRBJ2-7, with TRBD1 matching over 7 bases. Germline V gene lookup returns CDR1 SQVTM and CDR2 ANQGSEA. CDR3 length equals 13 residues. V was clipped by 6 bases and J by 3 bases; unmatched bases: 8. DNA of the CDR3: TGCAGCGTGACCGGGACAGAGATCTACGAGCAGTACTTC. Its translation is CSVTGTEIYEQYF.

CDR3 residues: CASSPHGREPHRETF. The CDR3 DNA follows: TGTGCCAGCAGCCCCCACGGGAGGGAGCCCCATCGAGAGACCTTC. This chain connects TRBV9 to TRBJ1-2; D is undetermined. The ends were cut back, 4 bases at V and 14 bases at J, with 27 bases in the middle. CDR1 is SGDLS, CDR2 YYNGEE, per germline. There are 15 residues in the CDR3.

This rearrangement joins TRBV5-8 to TRBJ1-6; 10 bases map to TRBD1. The V gene's germline CDR1 is SGHTS and CDR2 YDEGEE. The J segment lost 13 bases and the V segment lost 6 bases, leaving 10 bases of the junction unmatched. This CDR3 spans 14 amino acids. The CDR3 spells CASKTGGGFRPLHF. DNA of the CDR3: TGTGCCAGCAAGACAGGGGGCGGCTTTAGGCCCCTCCACTTT.

This clone was seen a single time. The chain recombines TRBV7-9 with TRBJ1-1; D gene uncertain. Trimming stripped 5 bases from V and 7 bases from J, with 17 bases between. This CDR3 spans 14 amino acids. Per germline, CDR1 SEHNR and CDR2 FQNEAQ (reference sequence). CDR3: CASSGLIGSNEAFF. The CDR3 nucleotides read TGTGCCAGCAGCGGGCTCATTGGATCGAATGAAGCTTTCTTT. Supplemented by reference TRBV7-9 and TRBJ1-1, the full variable domain reads DTGVSQNPRHKITKRGQNVTFRCDPISEHNRLYWYRQTLGQGPEFLTYFQNEAQLEKSRLLSDRFSAERPKGSFSTLEIQRTEQGDSAMYLCASSGLIGSNEAFFGQGTRLTVV.

The rearrangement links TRBV24-1 to TRBJ1-5; D unclear. There are 16 residues in the CDR3. V lost 4 bases and J 7 bases, leaving 19 bases between the germline ends. Germline CDR1 is KGHDR and CDR2 is SFDVKD. CDR3 in amino acids: CATSDPTLPGGQPQHF. The CDR3 DNA sequence: TGTGCCACCAGTGACCCTACACTACCGGGTGGACAGCCCCAGCATTTT.

The rearrangement links TRBV10-3 to TRBJ2-3; 10 nucleotides agree with TRBD1. With V trimmed by 6 bases and J by 5 bases, 5 bases remained unmatched. The CDR3 runs to 14 residues. Germline-derived CDR1 and CDR2 are ENHRY and SYGVKD. The CDR3 protein is CAISWDRGGDTQYF. In DNA, the CDR3 is TGTGCCATCAGCTGGGACAGGGGAGGAGATACGCAGTATTTT.

This rearrangement joins TRBV4-3 to TRBJ1-1; no reliable D call. V lost 4 bases and J lost 0, with 12 bases in between. The CDR3 extends over 15 amino acids. Germline V gene sequence: CDR1 LGHNA, CDR2 YSLEER. The CDR3 region has the DNA TGCGCCAGCAGCCTGTCTGCGGATATGAACACTGAAGCTTTCTTT. It is translated as CASSLSADMNTEAFF.

The CDR3 loop reads CATSAQGSYEQYF. The CDR3, as DNA: TGTGCCACCAGTGCCCAGGGGTCCTACGAGCAGTACTTC. The J gene is TRBJ2-7, the V gene TRBV24-1, with TRBD1 as a possible D gene (6 bases). Germline V gives CDR1 KGHDR, CDR2 SFDVKD. Trimming cost V 5 bases and J 1 base, with 8 bases left between them. CDR3 length: 13 amino acids.

The chain links TRBV6-7 to TRBJ2-3; D call uncertain. TRBV6-7 is an ORF for which the function is uncertain. Trimming removed 2 bases from V and 0 bases from J, with 12 bases in between. The length of the CDR3 is 16 residues. The CDR3 coding sequence is TGTGCCAGCAGTTACGGTCCCACAAAGAGCACAGATACGCAGTATTTT. The encoded protein is CASSYGPTKSTDTQYF.